This T cell receptor (beta chain) stems from a study of vaccination and CD4 T cells after COVID-19. Details on this clonotype: As yet, its antigen is unknown.

Per germline, CDR1 DFQATT and CDR2 SNEGSKA (reference sequence). CDR3 size: 18 residues. The V end lost 6 bases, the J end lost 2 bases, and 28 bases lay between the germline ends. The treatment is: roughly 10-day PBMC culture with coronavirus spike peptide pools or control peptides (ViraFEST assay). Patients returned positive PCR results between March and December 2020, earlier than US Alpha, Beta and Delta variants. A half-volume replacement of the medium with fresh IL-2 medium was performed on days 3 and 7. With the Oncomine TCR Beta short-read assay, DNA from cultured CD4+ T cells was sequenced. Via MiXCR, TCRdb re-called the PCR reads, giving one row per CDR3 protein. The sample lists 20,000 to 25,000 distinct CDR3 sequences, nearly 55% seen once, with approximately 5.9% in the top ten.

V and J are TRBV20-1 and TRBJ2-5; D is unresolved. Sample: CD4+ T cells from blood, cultured in vitro. The clonotype comes from a human donor who had recovered from COVID-19. CDR3 DNA sequence: TGCAGTGCCAATAAGATCGTCTGGATCCAGTCCCCTCAAGAGACCCAGTACTTC. Its translation: CSANKIVWIQSPQETQYF.